A single sample is the source of the 23 T cell receptor beta chains below, sequenced in a study of OX40 agonist ivuxolimab in advanced cancers. Sequenced by immunoSEQ multiplex PCR; TCRdb stores in-frame clones only, minus some. The sample has roughly 75,000 clones, roughly 87% seen once. Sequenced here: CD4+ or CD8+ T cells sorted from blood, sampled in a trial of the OX40 agonist ivuxolimab. These receptors originate from an adult with an advanced solid tumor such as melanoma, head and neck, liver or kidney cancer.

The chain joins TRBV2 to TRBJ1-2; possibly TRBD1 for D (6 bases). The length of the CDR3 is 13 residues. The germline V and J ends were trimmed by 5 bases and 4 bases, with 11 bases remaining between them. Germline CDR1 reads SNHLY; CDR2 reads FYNNEI. In nucleotides, the CDR3 is TGTGCCAGCAGTTCGGACAGTTTCTATGGCTACACCTTC. It translates to CASSSDSFYGYTF. Combining the CDR3 with reference TRBV2 and TRBJ1-2 gives the whole variable domain EPEVTQTPSHQVTQMGQEVILRCVPISNHLYFYWYRQILGQKVEFLVSFYNNEISEKSEIFDDQFSVERPDGSNFTLKIRSTKLEDSAMYFCASSSDSFYGYTFGSGTRLTVV.

V and J are TRBV12-5 and TRBJ1-5, with D possibly matching TRBD1 (6 bases). CDR1 LGHNT and CDR2 FRNRAP come from the germline V gene. The CDR3 has 16 residues. V was trimmed by 2 bases and J by 0 bases, leaving 11 bases between them. CDR3 bases: TGTGCTAGTGGTTTGTTCACAGGGACTAGCAATCAGCCCCAGCATTTT. It yields the protein CASGLFTGTSNQPQHF.

This sequence joins TRBV2 and TRBJ1-5; D not resolved. CDR1 SNHLY and CDR2 FYNNEI come from the germline V gene. Trimming took 2 bases from V and 5 from J, leaving 10 bases between them. This CDR3 comprises 14 residues. CDR3 sequence reads: CASSERGGDQPQHF. CDR3 nucleotides: TGTGCCAGCAGTGAAAGAGGCGGGGATCAGCCCCAGCATTTT. The full variable domain, with the rest looked up from reference TRBV2 and TRBJ1-5, is EPEVTQTPSHQVTQMGQEVILRCVPISNHLYFYWYRQILGQKVEFLVSFYNNEISEKSEIFDDQFSVERPDGSNFTLKIRSTKLEDSAMYFCASSERGGDQPQHFGDGTRLSIL.

The V gene is TRBV4-3, the J gene TRBJ2-5; D ambiguous. V lost 5 bases, J lost 5 bases, and 12 bases lay in between. The CDR3 spans 13 residues. Per germline, CDR1 LGHNA and CDR2 YSLEER. Here the CDR3 reads CASSTDLSETQYF. The DNA for the CDR3 is TGCGCCAGCAGCACGGACCTGTCGGAGACCCAGTACTTC.

The CDR3 coding sequence is TGTGCCAGCAGTTTTAAACAGGGTAGCAATCAGCCCCAGCATTTT. Translating it yields CASSFKQGSNQPQHF. The V call is TRBV27, the J call TRBJ1-5; a possible D gene is TRBD1 (6 bases). V lost 3 bases, J lost 0 bases, and 9 bases lay in between. This CDR3 is 15 amino acids long. Germline-derived CDR1 and CDR2 are MNHEY and SMNVEV (reference sequence).

This clone was detected a few times. The chain couples TRBV6-5 to TRBJ2-7, with 7 positions matching TRBD1. CDR3 length: 16 amino acids. CDR1 and CDR2 (germline): MNHEY, SVGAGI. V shed 4 bases, J shed 1 base, and the junction held 10 bases outside the gene matches. Written as DNA, the CDR3 is TGTGCCAGCAGTTCGACCGCCGGGACAGCTTCCTACGAGCAGTACTTC. This codes for CASSSTAGTASYEQYF.

The chain combines TRBV6-5 with TRBJ1-5; unclear D gene. The CDR3 is 11 amino acids. From germline, CDR1 is MNHEY and CDR2 SVGAGI. The V end lost 6 bases, the J end lost 15 bases, and 15 bases lay between the germline ends. CDR3 coding DNA: TGTGCCAGCAGACAAGGCAGGATTCGGCATTTT. Translation: CASRQGRIRHF.

This chain uses TRBV5-1 with TRBJ2-3, with D unresolved. The germline V gene encodes CDR1 SGHRS and CDR2 YFSETQ. This CDR3 has 15 amino acids. Trimming stripped 4 bases from V and 6 bases from J, with 18 bases between. Here the CDR3 reads CASSTASRAFDTQYF. The CDR3 nucleotides read TGCGCCAGCAGCACGGCGAGCAGAGCATTCGATACGCAGTATTTT.

CDR3 residues: CASSPTWVSEAFF. CDR3 DNA sequence: TGTGCCAGCAGCCCTACGTGGGTGTCTGAAGCTTTCTTT. The chain has TRBV5-5 and TRBJ1-1; D uncertain. In germline, CDR1 is SGHKS, CDR2 YYEKEE (reference sequence). Trimming stripped 4 bases from V and 6 bases from J, with 13 bases between. The CDR3 extends over 13 amino acids.

The rearrangement joins TRBV4-1 to TRBJ1-3, with D possibly being TRBD1 (5 bases). Germline assignment: CDR1 MGHRA and CDR2 YSYEKL. V was shortened by 0 bases and J by 4 bases, with 22 bases between the two germline ends. This CDR3 has 19 amino acids. CDR3 protein: CASSQDRQGTTVGGNTIYF. The CDR3 bases are TGCGCCAGCAGCCAAGATCGGCAGGGCACTACAGTGGGAGGAAACACCATATATTTT.

The chain joins TRBV4-2 to TRBJ1-4, with D perhaps matching TRBD1 (6 bases). Germline V gives CDR1 LGHNA, CDR2 YNFKEQ. This CDR3 comprises 16 residues. Trimming removed 0 bases from V and 8 bases from J, with 16 bases in between. The CDR3 sequence: CASSQDGRGQEEKLFF. DNA of the CDR3: TGTGCCAGCAGCCAAGACGGGCGGGGGCAGGAAGAAAAACTGTTTTTT.

Concerning this clone itself: One end of the junction fails to match germline, which may point to a read error. The chain combines TRBV28 with TRBJ2-1; possible D gene TRBD1, 5 bases. There are 13 residues in the CDR3. Germline CDR1 is MDHEN and CDR2 is SYDVKM. CDR3 coding DNA: TGCAATGTGTGGGGCAGGGACTACAATGAGCAGTTCTTC. Translation: CNVWGRDYNEQFF. The full variable domain, rest sourced from reference TRBV28 and TRBJ2-1, is DVKVTQSSRYLVKRTGEKVFLECVQDMDHENMFWYRQDPGLGLRLIYFSYDVKMKEKGDIPEGYSVSREKKERFSLILESASTNQTSMYLCNVWGRDYNEQFFGPGTRLTVL.

The chain couples TRBV5-6 to TRBJ1-1; unclear D gene. CDR3 length: 14 residues. CDR1 is SGHDT, CDR2 YYEEEE, per germline. V lost 4 bases, J lost 1 base, and 11 bases lay in between. Here the CDR3 DNA reads TGTGCCAGCAGCGACGGACCCCGGAACACTGAAGCTTTCTTT. Residues: CASSDGPRNTEAFF.

J is TRBJ1-6 and V is TRBV5-1; no reliable D call. Germline CDR1 SGHRS, CDR2 YFSETQ. The CDR3 is made up of 15 amino acids. Trimming pared 0 bases from V and 5 bases from J, leaving 9 bases between. The DNA for the CDR3 is TGCGCCAGCAGCTTGGCGGCGGATCATAATTCACCCCTCCACTTT. It codes for CASSLAADHNSPLHF.

This clone appeared a few times. V is TRBV19 and J is TRBJ1-6; D is unclear. The germline gives CDR1 LNHDA, CDR2 SQIVND (reference sequence). The CDR3 is 14 amino acids. V was trimmed by 4 bases and J by 5 bases, leaving 9 bases between them. The CDR3 region is CASSTASNNSPLHF. CDR3 DNA sequence: TGTGCCAGTAGTACGGCCAGCAATAATTCACCCCTCCACTTT.

A few counts support this clone. The sample holds other DNA sequences that translate to the same CDR3. The chain joins TRBV9 to TRBJ1-1; D may be TRBD1 (5 bases). Trimming cost V 7 bases and J 2 bases, with 15 bases left between them. Per the germline V gene, CDR1 is SGDLS and CDR2 is YYNGEE. This CDR3 is built from 14 residues. The CDR3 nucleotides are TGTGCCAGCCGGCCGGGGGGGAGAAACACTGAAGCTTTCTTT. Translated: CASRPGGRNTEAFF.

The gene calls are TRBV4-2 and TRBJ2-2; D call uncertain. This CDR3 spans 15 amino acids. CDR1 and CDR2 from the germline V gene are LGHNA and YNFKEQ. Trimming took off 0 bases at V and 5 bases at J, with 10 bases between the two ends. This CDR3 reads CASSQDQISTGELFF. In DNA, the CDR3 is TGTGCCAGCAGCCAAGACCAGATTTCTACCGGGGAGCTGTTTTTT.

The V call is TRBV10-3, the J call TRBJ2-7, with 8 bases aligning to TRBD2. Trimming took 4 bases from V and 7 from J; bases not matched to a gene: 9. The CDR3 totals 14 residues. CDR1 and CDR2 (germline): ENHRY, SYGVKD. CDR3 nucleotides: TGTGCCATCAGTGGAGCCGGGACTAGGAAAGAGCAGTACTTC. Encoded protein: CAISGAGTRKEQYF.

V is TRBV5-1 and J is TRBJ1-6; 7 bases map to TRBD1. The CDR3 is 16 residues long. From germline, CDR1 is SGHRS and CDR2 YFSETQ. V dropped 1 base and J dropped 10; count of bases not matched to a gene: 11. CDR3 sequence (DNA): TGCGCCAGCAGCTTGACCCCGACAGGGATCCCCTCACCCCTCCACTTT. Residues: CASSLTPTGIPSPLHF. Full variable domain (remainder filled in from reference TRBV5-1 and TRBJ1-6): KAGVTQTPRYLIKTRGQQVTLSCSPISGHRSVSWYQQTPGQGLQFLFEYFSETQRNKGNFPGRFSGRQFSNSRSEMNVSTLELGDSALYLCASSLTPTGIPSPLHFGNGTRLTVT.

The gene calls are TRBV6-1 and TRBJ2-7; perhaps D is TRBD1 or TRBD2 (5 bases each). This CDR3 spans 15 amino acids. CDR1 MNHNS and CDR2 SASEGT come from the germline V gene. With 4 bases removed from V and 2 bases from J, the gap between germline ends came to 15 bases. The CDR3 loop is CASSVGAGRPYEQYF. The CDR3 nucleotides are TGTGCCAGCAGTGTCGGGGCGGGCCGTCCCTACGAGCAGTACTTC.

DNA of the CDR3: TGTGCCAGCAGTTCCGGGACTGAAGCTTTCTTT. Translation gives CASSSGTEAFF. The rearrangement links TRBV28 to TRBJ1-1; D gene unclear. This CDR3 comprises 11 residues. Looked up from germline, CDR1 is MDHEN and CDR2 is SYDVKM. V was shortened by 4 bases and J by 5 bases, with 5 bases between the two germline ends.

This chain uses TRBV29-1 with TRBJ1-5; D not resolved. Germline assignment: CDR1 SQVTM and CDR2 ANQGSEA. This CDR3 region has 12 residues. V was trimmed by 5 bases and J by 3 bases, leaving 8 bases between them. The DNA for the CDR3 is TGCAGCGTTTCTGGGCACAATCAGCCCCAGCATTTT. Its translation is CSVSGHNQPQHF.

CDR3 DNA: TGTGCCTGGAGTCGGCGGGGGTACACAGATACGCAGTATTTT. This sequence encodes CAWSRRGYTDTQYF. The rearrangement uses TRBV30 and TRBJ2-3, with 7 nucleotides matching TRBD2. Trimming at V came to 2 bases and at J to 2 bases, leaving 4 bases not matched to a gene. This CDR3 spans 14 amino acids. CDR1 is GTSNPN and CDR2 is SVGIG in the germline V gene (reference sequence).